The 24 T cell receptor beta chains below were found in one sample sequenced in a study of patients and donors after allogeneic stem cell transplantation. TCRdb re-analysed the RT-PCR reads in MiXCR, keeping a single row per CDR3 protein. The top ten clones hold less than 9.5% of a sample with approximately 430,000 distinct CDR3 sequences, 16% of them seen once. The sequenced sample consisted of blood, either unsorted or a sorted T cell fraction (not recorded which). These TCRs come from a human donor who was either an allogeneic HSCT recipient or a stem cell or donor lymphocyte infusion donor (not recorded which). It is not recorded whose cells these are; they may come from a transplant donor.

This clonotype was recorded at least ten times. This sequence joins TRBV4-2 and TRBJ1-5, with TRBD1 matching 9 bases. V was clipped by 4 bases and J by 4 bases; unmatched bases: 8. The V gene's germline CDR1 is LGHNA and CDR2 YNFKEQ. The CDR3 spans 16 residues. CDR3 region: CASSRIGTGLNQPQHF. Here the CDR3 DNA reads TGTGCCAGCAGCCGCATCGGGACAGGGCTAAATCAGCCCCAGCATTTT.

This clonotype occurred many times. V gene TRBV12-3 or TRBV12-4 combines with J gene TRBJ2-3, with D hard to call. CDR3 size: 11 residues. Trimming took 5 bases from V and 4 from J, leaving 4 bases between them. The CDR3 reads CASSHADTQYF. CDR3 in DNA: TGTGCCAGCAGTCACGCAGATACGCAGTATTTT.

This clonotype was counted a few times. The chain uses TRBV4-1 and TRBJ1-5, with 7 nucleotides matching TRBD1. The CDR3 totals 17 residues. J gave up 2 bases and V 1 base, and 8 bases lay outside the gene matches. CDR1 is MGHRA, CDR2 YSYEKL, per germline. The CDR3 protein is CASSQGDRAGGNQPQHF. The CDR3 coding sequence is TGCGCCAGCAGCCAAGGTGACAGGGCCGGAGGCAATCAGCCCCAGCATTTT.

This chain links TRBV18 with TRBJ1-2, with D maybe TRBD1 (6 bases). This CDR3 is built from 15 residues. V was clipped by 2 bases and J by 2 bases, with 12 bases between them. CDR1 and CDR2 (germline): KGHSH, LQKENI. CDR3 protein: CASSPNFQGNYGYTF. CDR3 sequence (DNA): TGTGCCAGCTCACCAAATTTCCAGGGGAACTATGGCTACACCTTC.

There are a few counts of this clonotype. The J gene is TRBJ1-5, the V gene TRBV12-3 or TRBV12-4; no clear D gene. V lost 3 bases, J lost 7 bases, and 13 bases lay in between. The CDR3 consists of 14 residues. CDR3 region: CASSLGSSRQPQHF. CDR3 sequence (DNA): TGTGCCAGCAGTTTGGGCTCCTCTAGGCAGCCCCAGCATTTT.

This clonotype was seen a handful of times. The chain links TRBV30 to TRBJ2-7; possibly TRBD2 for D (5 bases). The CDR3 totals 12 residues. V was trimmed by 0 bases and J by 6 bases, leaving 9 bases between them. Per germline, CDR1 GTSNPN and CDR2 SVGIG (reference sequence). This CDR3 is CAWSVSGGEQYF. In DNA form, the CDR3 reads TGTGCCTGGAGTGTAAGTGGAGGCGAGCAGTACTTC.

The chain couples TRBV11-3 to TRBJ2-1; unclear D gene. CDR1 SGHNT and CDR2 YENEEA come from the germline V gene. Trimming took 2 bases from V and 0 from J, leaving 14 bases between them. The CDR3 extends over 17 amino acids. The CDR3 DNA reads TGTGCCAGCAGCTTAAGCCCTTCGCCCCGCTCCTACAATGAGCAGTTCTTC. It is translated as CASSLSPSPRSYNEQFF.

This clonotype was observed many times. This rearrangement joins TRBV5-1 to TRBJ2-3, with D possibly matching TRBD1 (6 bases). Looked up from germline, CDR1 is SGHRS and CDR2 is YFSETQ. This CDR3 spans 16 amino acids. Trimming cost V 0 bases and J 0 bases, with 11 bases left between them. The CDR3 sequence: CASSLGGTLSTDTQYF. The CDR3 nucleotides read TGCGCCAGCAGCTTGGGGGGGACACTGAGCACAGATACGCAGTATTTT. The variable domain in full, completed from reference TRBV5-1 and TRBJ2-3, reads KAGVTQTPRYLIKTRGQQVTLSCSPISGHRSVSWYQQTPGQGLQFLFEYFSETQRNKGNFPGRFSGRQFSNSRSEMNVSTLELGDSALYLCASSLGGTLSTDTQYFGPGTRLTVL.

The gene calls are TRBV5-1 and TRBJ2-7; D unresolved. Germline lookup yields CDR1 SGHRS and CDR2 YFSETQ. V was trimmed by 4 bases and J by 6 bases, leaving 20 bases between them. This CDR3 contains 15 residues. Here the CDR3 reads CASSNYAGPYVEQYF. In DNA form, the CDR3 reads TGCGCCAGCAGCAACTACGCCGGGCCATATGTCGAGCAGTACTTC.

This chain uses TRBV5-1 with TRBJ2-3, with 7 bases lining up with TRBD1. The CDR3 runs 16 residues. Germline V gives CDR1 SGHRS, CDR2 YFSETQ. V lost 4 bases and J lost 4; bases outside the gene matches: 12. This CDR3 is CASSARGKEFSDTQYF. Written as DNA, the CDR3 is TGCGCCAGCAGCGCCAGGGGGAAGGAGTTTTCAGATACGCAGTATTTT.

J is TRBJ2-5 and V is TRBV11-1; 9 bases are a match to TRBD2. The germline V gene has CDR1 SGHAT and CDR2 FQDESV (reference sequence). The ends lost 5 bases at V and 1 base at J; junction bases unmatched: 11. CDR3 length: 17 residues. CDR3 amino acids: CASSDERGDTFQETQYF. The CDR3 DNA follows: TGTGCCAGCAGCGACGAGCGGGGGGACACATTCCAAGAGACCCAGTACTTC.

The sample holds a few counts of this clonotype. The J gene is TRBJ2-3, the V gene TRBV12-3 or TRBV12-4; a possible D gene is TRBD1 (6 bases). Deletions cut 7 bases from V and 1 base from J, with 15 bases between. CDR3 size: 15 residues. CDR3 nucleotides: TGTGCCAGCACCCGAGGGGGACGGGGCACAGATACGCAGTATTTT. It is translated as CASTRGGRGTDTQYF.

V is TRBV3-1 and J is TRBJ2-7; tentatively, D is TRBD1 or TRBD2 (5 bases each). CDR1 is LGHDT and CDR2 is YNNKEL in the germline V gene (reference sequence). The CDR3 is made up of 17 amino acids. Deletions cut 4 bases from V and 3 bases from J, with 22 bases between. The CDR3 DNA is TGTGCCAGCAGCCCCTCCCGTGGCCGGGGCCTCATCTACGAGCAGTACTTC. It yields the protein CASSPSRGRGLIYEQYF.

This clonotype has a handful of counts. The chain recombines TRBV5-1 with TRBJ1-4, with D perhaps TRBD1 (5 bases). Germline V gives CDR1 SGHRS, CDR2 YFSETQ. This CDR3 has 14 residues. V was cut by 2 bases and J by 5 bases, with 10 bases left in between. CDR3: CASSLKGINEKLFF. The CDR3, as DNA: TGCGCCAGCAGCTTAAAGGGGATCAATGAAAAACTGTTTTTT. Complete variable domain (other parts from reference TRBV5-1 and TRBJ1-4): KAGVTQTPRYLIKTRGQQVTLSCSPISGHRSVSWYQQTPGQGLQFLFEYFSETQRNKGNFPGRFSGRQFSNSRSEMNVSTLELGDSALYLCASSLKGINEKLFFGSGTQLSVL.

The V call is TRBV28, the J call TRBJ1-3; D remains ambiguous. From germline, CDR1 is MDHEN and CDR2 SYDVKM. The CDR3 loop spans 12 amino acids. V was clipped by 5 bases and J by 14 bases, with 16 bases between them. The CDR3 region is CASSTPPQSLYF. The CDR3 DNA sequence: TGTGCCAGCAGTACCCCCCCGCAGTCTTTATATTTT.

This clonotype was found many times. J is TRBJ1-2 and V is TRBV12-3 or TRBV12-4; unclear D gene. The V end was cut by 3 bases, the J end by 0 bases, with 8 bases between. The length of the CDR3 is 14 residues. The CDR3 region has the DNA TGTGCCAGCAGTTTGATCCGGGCTAACTATGGCTACACCTTC. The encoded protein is CASSLIRANYGYTF.

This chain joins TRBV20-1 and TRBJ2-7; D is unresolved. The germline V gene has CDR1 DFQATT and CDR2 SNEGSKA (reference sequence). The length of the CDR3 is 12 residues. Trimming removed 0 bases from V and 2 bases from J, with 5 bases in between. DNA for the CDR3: TGCAGTGCTAGAGATAGGCCCTACGAGCAGTACTTC. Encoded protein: CSARDRPYEQYF.

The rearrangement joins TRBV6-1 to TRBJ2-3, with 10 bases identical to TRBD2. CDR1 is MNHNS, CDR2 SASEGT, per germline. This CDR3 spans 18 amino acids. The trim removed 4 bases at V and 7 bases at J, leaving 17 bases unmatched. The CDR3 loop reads CASSVAGGLNLIGNTQYF. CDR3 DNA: TGTGCCAGCAGTGTAGCGGGGGGCCTCAATTTGATAGGGAATACGCAGTATTTT.

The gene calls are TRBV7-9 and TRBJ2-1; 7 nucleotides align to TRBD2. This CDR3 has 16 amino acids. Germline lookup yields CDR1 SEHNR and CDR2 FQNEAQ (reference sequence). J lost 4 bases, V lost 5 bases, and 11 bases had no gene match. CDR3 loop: CASSDLPGGDYNEQFF. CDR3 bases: TGTGCCAGCAGCGACCTACCGGGGGGAGATTACAATGAGCAGTTCTTC.

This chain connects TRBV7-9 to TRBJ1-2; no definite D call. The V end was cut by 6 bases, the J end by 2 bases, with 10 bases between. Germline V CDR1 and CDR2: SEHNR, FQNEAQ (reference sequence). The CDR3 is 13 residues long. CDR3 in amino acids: CASRGGQNYGYTF. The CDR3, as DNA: TGTGCCAGCAGAGGTGGGCAGAACTATGGCTACACCTTC.

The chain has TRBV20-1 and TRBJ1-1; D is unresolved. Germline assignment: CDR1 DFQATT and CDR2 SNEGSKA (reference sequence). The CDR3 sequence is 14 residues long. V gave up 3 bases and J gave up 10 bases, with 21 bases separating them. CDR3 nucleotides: TGCAGTGCTAGCGGGCCGGGTGTTTTTCGATCAGCTTTCTTT. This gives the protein CSASGPGVFRSAFF.

The CDR3 DNA reads TGTGCCAGCAGTTACTTGAACGCGGGACTAGCGGCCAATGAGCAGTTCTTC. Translating it yields CASSYLNAGLAANEQFF. This chain connects TRBV6-5 to TRBJ2-1, with TRBD2 matching over 11 bases. The CDR3 length is 17 residues. The ends lost 1 base at V and 6 bases at J; junction bases unmatched: 8. Germline V CDR1 and CDR2: MNHEY, SVGAGI.

For the CDR3, the DNA is TGCGCCAGCAGCCAGGGCGAGAGCTCCTATAATTCACCCCTCCACTTT. Translation: CASSQGESSYNSPLHF. This chain connects TRBV4-1 to TRBJ1-6; no firm D call. Germline V lookup: CDR1 MGHRA, CDR2 YSYEKL. This CDR3 is 16 amino acids long. V dropped 3 bases and J dropped 0 bases, with 9 bases sitting between them.

Here the CDR3 reads CASSLGRDSSTDTQYF. CDR3 sequence (DNA): TGTGCCAGCAGTTTGGGGCGGGACTCTAGCACAGATACGCAGTATTTT. The rearrangement joins TRBV6-5 to TRBJ2-3, with a weak D call TRBD2 (6 bases). Trimming left V 4 bases short and J 0 bases short, with 14 bases between. Germline loops: CDR1 MNHEY, CDR2 SVGAGI. The CDR3 covers 16 residues.